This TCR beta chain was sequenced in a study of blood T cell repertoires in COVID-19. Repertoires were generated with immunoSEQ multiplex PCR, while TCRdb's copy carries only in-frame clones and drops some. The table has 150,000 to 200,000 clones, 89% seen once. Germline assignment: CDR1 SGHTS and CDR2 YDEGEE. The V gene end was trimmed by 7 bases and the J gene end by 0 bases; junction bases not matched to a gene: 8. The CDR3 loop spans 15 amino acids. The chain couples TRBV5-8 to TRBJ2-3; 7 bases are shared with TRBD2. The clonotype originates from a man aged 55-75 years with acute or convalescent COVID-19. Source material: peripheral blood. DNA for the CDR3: TGTGCCAGCGGTAGGGCGGGGGAAAGCACAGATACGCAGTATTTT. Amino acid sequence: CASGRAGESTDTQYF. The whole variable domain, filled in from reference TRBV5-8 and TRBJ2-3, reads EAGVTQSPTHLIKTRGQQATLRCSPISGHTSVYWYQQALGLGLQFLLWYDEGEERNRGNFPPRFSGRQFPNYSSELNVNALELEDSALYLCASGRAGESTDTQYFGPGTRLTVL.